The source of this T cell receptor beta chain is a study of T cell repertoires in cytomegalovirus infection. For the study at large: It was recently identified HLA-C-restricted and well-studied HLA-B-restricted CMV epitopes that the study used. Study-level points and caveats: CMV-specific TCR beta clonotypes restricted by HLA-C were the ones dominating the ex vivo response. Cumulated frequencies of public TCR beta families served to identify carriers of CMV plus the relevant HLA.

Germline lookup yields CDR1 SGHVS and CDR2 FNYEAQ. The CDR3 consists of 15 residues. The junction had 10 bases not matched to a gene; V was cut back by 4 bases and J by 4 bases. MiXCR, run by TCRdb on the reads, gives a single entry per CDR3 protein. This table has hundreds of thousands of distinct CDR3 sequences, 33% appearing once. This clonotype was observed a few times. Its target is unknown. Specimen: cultured PBMCs, collected from culture after CMV antigen stimulation. The chain has TRBV7-6 and TRBJ2-7; 7 nucleotides line up with TRBD2. The clonotype comes from a human donor in good health (CMV status not recorded). Some clones in this sample may be carry-over from other donors' samples. The CDR3: CASSSGPPGGYEQYF. CDR3 coding DNA: TGTGCCAGCAGCTCAGGACCTCCCGGGGGGTACGAGCAGTACTTC.